The present entry profiles one T cell receptor beta chain with its context. The specificity of this receptor is unknown. Base qualities were left out, and no much larger clone turns up one base away. Library preparation employed the immunoSEQ multiplex PCR assay. Deep sequencing of rearranged TCR beta loci, alongside multiparametric flow cytometry, was used to profile T cell repertoires. The clones in this table, taken by TCRdb from immuneACCESS, are in-frame only. Not every clone is retained; where verified, under half of the shortfall comes from an unresolved V gene, and the cause of the rest is unknown. For this sample there are some 25,000 clones; 70% to 85% appear just once. The top ten clonotypes cover 21% of the sample. The CDR3, from cysteine to phenylalanine, totals 18 residues. The kept DNA is CDR3 alone, 54 bases in frame from the first base. In the germline V gene, CDR1 corresponds to SGHRS and CDR2 to YFSETQ. From V the trimming removes 3 bases and from J it removes 6 bases, while the gene matches leave 15 bases of the junction unaccounted for.

This sample is drawn from a study of lymphopenia after photon versus proton radiotherapy (dated by TCRdb to about 2019). For context, the study as a whole: The immunological effects of photon versus proton radiation therapy were compared in patients with gastrointestinal tumors who developed high-grade lymphopenia. The roughly 21 patients in the cohort had gastrointestinal tumors, were treated with either photon or proton therapy, and subsequently developed lymphopenia. The goal of the study was to characterize the differences between the two radiation modalities in how they affect the immune system.

What the work shows at the level of the full study, not this receptor alone: After the lymphocyte count nadir, photon-treated repertoires showed oligoclonal expansion, especially of CD8+ Temra cells, which drove the drop in diversity. Relative stability during treatment was observed in proton-treated patients, whereas loss of naive T cells and TCR diversity and gain of effector/memory populations were observed in photon-treated patients. Among patients across the cohort who died, overall survival time showed an inverse correlation with a larger post-nadir drop in TCR diversity. The authors looked at the survival association only in patients who died, and they framed better survival with proton therapy as a possibility rather than a demonstrated result.

Sample: peripheral blood, taken from a patient treated with proton-based radiotherapy. This sequence uses TRBV5-1 and TRBJ2-7; 13 nucleotides in the junction match TRBD2. This receptor was taken from a woman in her seventies with pancreatic cancer. The encoded CDR3 is CASSSTNTSGRALGEQYF. The DNA sequence is as follows: TGCGCCAGCAGCTCCACCAATACTAGCGGGAGGGCCCTAGGCGAGCAGTACTTC.